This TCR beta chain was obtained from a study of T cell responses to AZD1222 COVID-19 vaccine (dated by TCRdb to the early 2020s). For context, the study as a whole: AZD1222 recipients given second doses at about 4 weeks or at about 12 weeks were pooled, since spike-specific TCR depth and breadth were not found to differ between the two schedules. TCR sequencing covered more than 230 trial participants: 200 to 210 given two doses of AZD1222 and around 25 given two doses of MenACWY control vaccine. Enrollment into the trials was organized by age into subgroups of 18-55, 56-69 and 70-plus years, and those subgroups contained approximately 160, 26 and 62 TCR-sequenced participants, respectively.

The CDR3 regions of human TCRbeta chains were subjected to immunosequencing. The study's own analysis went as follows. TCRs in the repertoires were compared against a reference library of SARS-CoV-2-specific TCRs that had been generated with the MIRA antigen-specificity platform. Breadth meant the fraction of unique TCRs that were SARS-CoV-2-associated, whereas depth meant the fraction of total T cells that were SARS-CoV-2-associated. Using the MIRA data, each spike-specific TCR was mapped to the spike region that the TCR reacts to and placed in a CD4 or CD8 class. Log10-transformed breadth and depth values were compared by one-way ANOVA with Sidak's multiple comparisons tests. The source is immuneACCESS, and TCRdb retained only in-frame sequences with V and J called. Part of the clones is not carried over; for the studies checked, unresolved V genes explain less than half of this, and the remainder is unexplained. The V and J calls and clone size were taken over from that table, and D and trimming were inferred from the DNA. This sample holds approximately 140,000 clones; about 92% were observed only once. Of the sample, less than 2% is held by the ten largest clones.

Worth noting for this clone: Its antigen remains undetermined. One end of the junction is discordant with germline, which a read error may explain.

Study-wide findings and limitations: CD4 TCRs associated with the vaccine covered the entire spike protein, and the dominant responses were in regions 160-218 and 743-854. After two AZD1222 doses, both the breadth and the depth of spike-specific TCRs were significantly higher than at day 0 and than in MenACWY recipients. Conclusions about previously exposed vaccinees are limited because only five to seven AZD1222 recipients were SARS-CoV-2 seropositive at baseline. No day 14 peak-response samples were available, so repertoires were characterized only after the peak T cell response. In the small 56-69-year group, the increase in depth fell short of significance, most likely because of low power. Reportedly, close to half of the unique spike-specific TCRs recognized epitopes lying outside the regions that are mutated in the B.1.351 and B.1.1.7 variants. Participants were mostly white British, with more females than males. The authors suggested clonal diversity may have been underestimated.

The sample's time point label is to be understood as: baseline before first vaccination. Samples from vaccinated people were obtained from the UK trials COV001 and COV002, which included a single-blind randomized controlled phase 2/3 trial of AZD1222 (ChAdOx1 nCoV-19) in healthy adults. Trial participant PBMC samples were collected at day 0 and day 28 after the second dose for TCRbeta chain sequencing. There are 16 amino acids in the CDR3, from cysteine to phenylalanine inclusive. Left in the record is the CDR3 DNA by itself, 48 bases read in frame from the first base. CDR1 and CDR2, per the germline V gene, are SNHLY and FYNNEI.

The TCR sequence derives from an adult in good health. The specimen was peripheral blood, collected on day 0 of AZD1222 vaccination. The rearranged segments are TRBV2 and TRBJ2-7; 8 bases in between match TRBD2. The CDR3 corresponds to CASSGVSGIASDEQYF. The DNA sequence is TGTGCCAGCAGTGGGGTTAGCGGGATCGCCTCCGACGAGCAGTACTTC.